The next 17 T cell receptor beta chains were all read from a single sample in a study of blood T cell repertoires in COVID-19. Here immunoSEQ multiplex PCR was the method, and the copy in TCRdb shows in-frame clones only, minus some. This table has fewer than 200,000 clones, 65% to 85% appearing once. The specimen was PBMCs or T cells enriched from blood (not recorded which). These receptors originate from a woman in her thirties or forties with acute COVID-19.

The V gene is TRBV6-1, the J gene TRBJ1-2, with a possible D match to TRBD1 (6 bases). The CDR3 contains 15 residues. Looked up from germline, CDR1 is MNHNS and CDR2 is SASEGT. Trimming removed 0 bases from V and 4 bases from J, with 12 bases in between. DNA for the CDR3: TGTGCCAGCAGTGAAGCCTGGGGGCAGGGCTATGGCTACACCTTC. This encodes CASSEAWGQGYGYTF.

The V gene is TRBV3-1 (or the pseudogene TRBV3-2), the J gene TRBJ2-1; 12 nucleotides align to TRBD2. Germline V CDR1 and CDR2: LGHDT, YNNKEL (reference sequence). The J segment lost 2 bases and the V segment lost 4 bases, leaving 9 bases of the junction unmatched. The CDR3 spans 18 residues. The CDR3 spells CASSPKTSGRVTYNEQFF. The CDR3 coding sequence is TGTGCCAGCAGCCCCAAGACTAGCGGGAGAGTAACCTACAATGAGCAGTTCTTC.

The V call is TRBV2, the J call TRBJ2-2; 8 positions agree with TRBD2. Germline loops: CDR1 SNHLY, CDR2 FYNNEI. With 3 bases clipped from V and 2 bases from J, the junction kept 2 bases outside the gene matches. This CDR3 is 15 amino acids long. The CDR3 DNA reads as TGTGCCAGCAGTGATACTAGCGGAAACACCGGGGAGCTGTTTTTT. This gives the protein CASSDTSGNTGELFF.

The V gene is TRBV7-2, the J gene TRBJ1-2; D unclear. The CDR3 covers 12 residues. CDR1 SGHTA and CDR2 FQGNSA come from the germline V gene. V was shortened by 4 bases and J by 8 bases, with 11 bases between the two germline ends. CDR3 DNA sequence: TGTGCCAGCAGCTCCGACATTGGGGGCTACACCTTC. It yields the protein CASSSDIGGYTF.

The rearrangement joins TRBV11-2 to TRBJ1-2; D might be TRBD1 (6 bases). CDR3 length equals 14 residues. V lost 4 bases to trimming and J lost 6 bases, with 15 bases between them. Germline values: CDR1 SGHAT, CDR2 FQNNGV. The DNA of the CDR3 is TGTGCCAGCAGCTCCGGAACAGGGTTCCATGGCTACACCTTC. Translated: CASSSGTGFHGYTF. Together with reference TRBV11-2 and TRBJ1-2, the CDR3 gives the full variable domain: EAGVAQSPRYKIIEKRQSVAFWCNPISGHATLYWYQQILGQGPKLLIQFQNNGVVDDSQLPKDRFSAERLKGVDSTLKIQPAKLEDSAVYLCASSSGTGFHGYTFGSGTRLTVV.

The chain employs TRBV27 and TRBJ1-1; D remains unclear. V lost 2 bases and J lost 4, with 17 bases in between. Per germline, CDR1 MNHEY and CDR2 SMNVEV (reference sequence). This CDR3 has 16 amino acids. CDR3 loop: CASSLGGGRYPTEAFF. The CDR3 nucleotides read TGTGCCAGCAGTTTAGGCGGAGGCCGATACCCCACTGAAGCTTTCTTT.

In DNA, the CDR3 is TGCGCCAGCACCTCGTCGGCGGGAGGCGTGAAGACCCAGTACTTC. This gives the protein CASTSSAGGVKTQYF. V is TRBV5-1 and J is TRBJ2-5, with 8 nucleotides matching TRBD2. CDR1 and CDR2 from the germline V gene are SGHRS and YFSETQ. This CDR3 is built from 15 residues. V lost 6 bases to trimming and J lost 6 bases; unmatched junction nucleotides: 13.

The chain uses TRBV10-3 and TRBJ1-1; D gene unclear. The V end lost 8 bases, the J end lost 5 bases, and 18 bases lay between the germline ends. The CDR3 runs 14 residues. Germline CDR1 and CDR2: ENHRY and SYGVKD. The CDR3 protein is CAIAEANIGTEAFF. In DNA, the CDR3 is TGTGCCATCGCGGAGGCGAATATTGGTACTGAAGCTTTCTTT.

CDR3 nucleotides: TGTGCCAGCAGCGGGACAATAACTCAGCCCCAGCATTTT. As protein: CASSGTITQPQHF. V usage is TRBV6-5 and J usage is TRBJ1-5, with D possibly TRBD1 on 6 matching bases. This CDR3 has 13 residues. Trimming pared 6 bases from V and 6 bases from J, leaving 12 bases between. The germline CDR1 and CDR2 sequences are MNHEY and SVGAGI.

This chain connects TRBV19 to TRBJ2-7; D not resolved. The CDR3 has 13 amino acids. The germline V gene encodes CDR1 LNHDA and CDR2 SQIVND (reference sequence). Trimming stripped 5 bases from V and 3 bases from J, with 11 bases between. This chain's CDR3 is CASSPRSNYEQYF. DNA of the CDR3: TGTGCCAGTAGTCCCCGGTCAAACTACGAGCAGTACTTC.

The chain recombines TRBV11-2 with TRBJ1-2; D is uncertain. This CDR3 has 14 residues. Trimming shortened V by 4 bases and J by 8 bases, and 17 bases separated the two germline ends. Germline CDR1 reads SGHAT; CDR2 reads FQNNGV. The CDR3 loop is CASSSEAPRRGYTF. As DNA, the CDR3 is TGTGCCAGCAGCTCGGAGGCCCCTCGGAGGGGCTACACCTTC.

CDR3 residues: CASRPRGGDTEAFF. The DNA of the CDR3 is TGTGCCAGCAGGCCTCGGGGGGGCGATACTGAAGCTTTCTTT. The chain links TRBV11-3 to TRBJ1-1, with a weak D call TRBD1 (6 bases). Looked up from germline, CDR1 is SGHNT and CDR2 is YENEEA. V was shortened by 6 bases and J by 5 bases, with 16 bases between the two germline ends. The CDR3 extends over 14 amino acids.

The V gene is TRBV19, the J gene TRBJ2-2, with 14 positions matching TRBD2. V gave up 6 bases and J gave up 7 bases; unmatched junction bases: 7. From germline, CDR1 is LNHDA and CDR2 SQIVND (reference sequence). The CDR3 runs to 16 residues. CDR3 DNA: TGTGCCAGTAGGGGGGGACTAGCGGGAGCTATCGGGGAGCTGTTTTTT. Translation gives CASRGGLAGAIGELFF.

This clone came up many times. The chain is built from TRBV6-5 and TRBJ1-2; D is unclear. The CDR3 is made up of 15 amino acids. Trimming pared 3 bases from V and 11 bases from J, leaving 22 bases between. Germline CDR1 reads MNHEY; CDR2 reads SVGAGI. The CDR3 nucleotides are TGTGCCAGCAGTTATTCAGCGCAGCAAGCCCAGACTTACACCTTC. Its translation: CASSYSAQQAQTYTF.

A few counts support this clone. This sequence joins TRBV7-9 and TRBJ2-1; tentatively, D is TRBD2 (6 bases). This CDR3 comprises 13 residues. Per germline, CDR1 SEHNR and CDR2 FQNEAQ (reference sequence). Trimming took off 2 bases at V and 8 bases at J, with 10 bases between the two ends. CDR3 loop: CASSLSGDYEQFF. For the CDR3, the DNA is TGTGCCAGCAGCTTATCTGGGGACTATGAGCAGTTCTTC.

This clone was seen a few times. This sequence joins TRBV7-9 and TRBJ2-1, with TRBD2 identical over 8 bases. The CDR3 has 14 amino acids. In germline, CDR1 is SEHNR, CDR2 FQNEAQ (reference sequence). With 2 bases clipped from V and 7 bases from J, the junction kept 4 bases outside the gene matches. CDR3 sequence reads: CASSLQAGENEQFF. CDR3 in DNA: TGTGCCAGCAGCTTACAAGCGGGGGAGAATGAGCAGTTCTTC.

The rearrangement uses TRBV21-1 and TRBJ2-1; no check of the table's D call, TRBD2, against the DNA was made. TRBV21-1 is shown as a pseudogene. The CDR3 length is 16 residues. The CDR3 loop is CASSKEEGGRASEQFF. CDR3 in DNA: TGTGCCAGCAGCAAAGAGGAGGGCGGGAGGGCCTCTGAGCAGTTCTTC.